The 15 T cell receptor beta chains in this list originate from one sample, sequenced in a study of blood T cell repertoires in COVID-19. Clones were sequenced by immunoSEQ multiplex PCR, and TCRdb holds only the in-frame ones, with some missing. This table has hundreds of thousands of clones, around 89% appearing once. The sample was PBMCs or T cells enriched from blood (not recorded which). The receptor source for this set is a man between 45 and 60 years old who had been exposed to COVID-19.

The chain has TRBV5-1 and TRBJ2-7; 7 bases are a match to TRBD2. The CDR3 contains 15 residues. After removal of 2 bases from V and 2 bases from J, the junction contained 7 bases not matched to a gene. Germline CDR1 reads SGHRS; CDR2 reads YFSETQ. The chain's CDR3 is CASSFIAGGPYEQYF. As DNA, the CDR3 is TGCGCCAGCAGCTTTATAGCGGGTGGACCCTACGAGCAGTACTTC. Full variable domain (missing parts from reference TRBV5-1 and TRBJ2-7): KAGVTQTPRYLIKTRGQQVTLSCSPISGHRSVSWYQQTPGQGLQFLFEYFSETQRNKGNFPGRFSGRQFSNSRSEMNVSTLELGDSALYLCASSFIAGGPYEQYFGPGTRLTVT.

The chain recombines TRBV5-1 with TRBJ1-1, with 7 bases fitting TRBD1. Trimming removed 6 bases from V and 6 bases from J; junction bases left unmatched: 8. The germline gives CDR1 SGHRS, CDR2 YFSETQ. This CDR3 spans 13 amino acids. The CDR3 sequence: CASTQGEDSEAFF. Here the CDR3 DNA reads TGCGCCAGCACTCAGGGGGAAGACTCTGAAGCTTTCTTT.

The CDR3 DNA reads as TGTGCCAGCAGCCTGGGACTGCAAGATACGCAGTATTTT. This sequence encodes CASSLGLQDTQYF. The chain uses TRBV11-3 and TRBJ2-3, with D perhaps TRBD2 (6 bases). The CDR3 sequence is 13 residues long. The germline CDR1 and CDR2 sequences are SGHNT and YENEEA. Trimming took 5 bases from V and 5 from J, leaving 11 bases between them.

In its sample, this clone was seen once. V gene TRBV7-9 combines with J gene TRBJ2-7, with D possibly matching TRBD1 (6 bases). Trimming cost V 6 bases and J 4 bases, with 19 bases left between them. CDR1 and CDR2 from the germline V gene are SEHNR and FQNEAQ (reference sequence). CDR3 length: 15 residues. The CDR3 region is CASSSRDTPWYEQYF. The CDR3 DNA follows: TGTGCCAGCAGTTCAAGGGACACCCCTTGGTACGAGCAGTACTTC.

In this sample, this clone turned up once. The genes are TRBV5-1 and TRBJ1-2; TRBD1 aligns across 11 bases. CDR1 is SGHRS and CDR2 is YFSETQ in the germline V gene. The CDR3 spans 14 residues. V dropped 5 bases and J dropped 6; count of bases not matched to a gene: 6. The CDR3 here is CASRPGQGADGYTF. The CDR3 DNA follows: TGCGCCAGCAGGCCTGGACAGGGGGCGGATGGCTACACCTTC.

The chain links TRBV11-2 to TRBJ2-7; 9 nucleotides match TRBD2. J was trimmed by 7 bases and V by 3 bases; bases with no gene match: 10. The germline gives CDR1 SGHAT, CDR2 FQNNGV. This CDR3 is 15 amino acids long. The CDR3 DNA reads TGTGCCAGCAGCTTTAGCGGGGGACATCCTACGGAGCAGTACTTC. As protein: CASSFSGGHPTEQYF.

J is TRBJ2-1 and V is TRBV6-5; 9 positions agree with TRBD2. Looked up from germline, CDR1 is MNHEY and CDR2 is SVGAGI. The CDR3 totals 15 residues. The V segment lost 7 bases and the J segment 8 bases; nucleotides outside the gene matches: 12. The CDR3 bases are TGTGCCAGCAACGAATGGGGGACTAGCACCCATGAGCAGTTCTTC. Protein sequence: CASNEWGTSTHEQFF.

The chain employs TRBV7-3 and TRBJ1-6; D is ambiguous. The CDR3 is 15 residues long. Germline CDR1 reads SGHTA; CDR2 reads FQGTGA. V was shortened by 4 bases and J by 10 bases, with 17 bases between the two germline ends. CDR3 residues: CASSSRGGFGSPLHF. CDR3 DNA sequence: TGTGCCAGCAGCTCCCGGGGAGGTTTTGGGTCACCCCTCCACTTT.

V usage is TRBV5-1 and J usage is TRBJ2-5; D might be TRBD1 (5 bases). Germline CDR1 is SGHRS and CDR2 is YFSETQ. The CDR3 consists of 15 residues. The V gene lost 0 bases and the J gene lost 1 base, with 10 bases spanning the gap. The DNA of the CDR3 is TGCGCCAGCAGCTTGGGGCAGGGCATCCAAGAGACCCAGTACTTC. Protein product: CASSLGQGIQETQYF.

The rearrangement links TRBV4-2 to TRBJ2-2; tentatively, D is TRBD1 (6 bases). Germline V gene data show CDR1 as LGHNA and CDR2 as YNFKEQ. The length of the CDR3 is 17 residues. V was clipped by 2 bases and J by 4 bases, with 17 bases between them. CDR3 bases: TGTGCCAGCAGCCAAATGCCTGGGACAACAAGCACCGGGGAGCTGTTTTTT. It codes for CASSQMPGTTSTGELFF.

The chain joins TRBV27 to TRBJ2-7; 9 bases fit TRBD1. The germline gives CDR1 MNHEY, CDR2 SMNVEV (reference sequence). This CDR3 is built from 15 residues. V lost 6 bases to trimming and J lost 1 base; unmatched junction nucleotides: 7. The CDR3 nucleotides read TGTGCCAGCAGGACACAGGGGGCGGCATCCTACGAGCAGTACTTC. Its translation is CASRTQGAASYEQYF.

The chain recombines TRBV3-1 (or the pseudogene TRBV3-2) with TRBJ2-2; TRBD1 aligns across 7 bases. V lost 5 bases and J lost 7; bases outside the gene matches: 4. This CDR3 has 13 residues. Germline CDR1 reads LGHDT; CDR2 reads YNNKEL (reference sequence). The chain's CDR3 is CASSNRGRGELFF. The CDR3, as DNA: TGTGCCAGCAGCAATAGGGGGCGCGGGGAGCTGTTTTTT.

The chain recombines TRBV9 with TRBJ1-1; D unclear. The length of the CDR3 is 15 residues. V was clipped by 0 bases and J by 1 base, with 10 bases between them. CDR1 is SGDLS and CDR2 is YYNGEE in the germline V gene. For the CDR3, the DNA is TGTGCCAGCAGCGTAGGCGGCCTCGGGAACACTGAAGCTTTCTTT. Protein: CASSVGGLGNTEAFF. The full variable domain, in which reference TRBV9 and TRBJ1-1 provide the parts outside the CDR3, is DSGVTQTPKHLITATGQRVTLRCSPRSGDLSVYWYQQSLDQGLQFLIQYYNGEERAKGNILERFSAQQFPDLHSELNLSSLELGDSALYFCASSVGGLGNTEAFFGQGTRLTVV.

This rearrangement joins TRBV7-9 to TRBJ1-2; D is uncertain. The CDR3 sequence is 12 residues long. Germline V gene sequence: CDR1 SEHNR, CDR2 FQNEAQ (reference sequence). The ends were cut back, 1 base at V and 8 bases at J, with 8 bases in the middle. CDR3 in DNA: TGTGCCAGCAGCTTAGTGAACAAAGGCTACACCTTC. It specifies CASSLVNKGYTF.

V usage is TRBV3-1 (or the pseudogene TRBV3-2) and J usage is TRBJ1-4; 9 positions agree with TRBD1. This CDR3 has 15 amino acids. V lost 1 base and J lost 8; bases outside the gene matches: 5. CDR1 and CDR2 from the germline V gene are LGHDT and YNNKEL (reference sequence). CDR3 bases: TGTGCCAGCAGCCAAGTGACAGGGGGGAGGGAAAAACTGTTTTTT. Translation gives CASSQVTGGREKLFF.